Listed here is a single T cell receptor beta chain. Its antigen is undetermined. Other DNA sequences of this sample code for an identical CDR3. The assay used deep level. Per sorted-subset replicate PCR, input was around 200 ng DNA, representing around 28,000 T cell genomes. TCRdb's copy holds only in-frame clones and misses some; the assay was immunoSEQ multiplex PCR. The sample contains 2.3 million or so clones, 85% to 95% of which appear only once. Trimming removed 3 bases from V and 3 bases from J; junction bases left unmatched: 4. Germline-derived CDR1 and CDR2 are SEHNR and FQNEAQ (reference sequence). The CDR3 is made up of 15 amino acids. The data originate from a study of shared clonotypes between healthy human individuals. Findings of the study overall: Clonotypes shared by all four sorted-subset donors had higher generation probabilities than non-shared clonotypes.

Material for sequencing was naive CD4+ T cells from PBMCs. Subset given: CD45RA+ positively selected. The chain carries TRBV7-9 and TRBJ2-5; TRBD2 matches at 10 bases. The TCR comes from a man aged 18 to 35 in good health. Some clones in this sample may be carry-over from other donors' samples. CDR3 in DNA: TGTGCCAGCAGCTTCTGGCTAGCGGGAGAAGAGACCCAGTACTTC. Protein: CASSFWLAGEETQYF.